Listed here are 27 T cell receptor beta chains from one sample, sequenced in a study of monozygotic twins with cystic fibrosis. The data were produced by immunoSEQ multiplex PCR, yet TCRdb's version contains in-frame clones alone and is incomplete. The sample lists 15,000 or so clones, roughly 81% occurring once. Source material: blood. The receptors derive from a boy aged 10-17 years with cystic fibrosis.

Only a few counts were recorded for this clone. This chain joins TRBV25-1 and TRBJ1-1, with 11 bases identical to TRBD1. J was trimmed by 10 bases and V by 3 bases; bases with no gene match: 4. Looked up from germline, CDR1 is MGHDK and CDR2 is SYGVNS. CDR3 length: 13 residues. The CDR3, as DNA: TGTGCCAGCAGTGACGGGACAGGGGGGAGAGCTTTCTTT. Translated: CASSDGTGGRAFF.

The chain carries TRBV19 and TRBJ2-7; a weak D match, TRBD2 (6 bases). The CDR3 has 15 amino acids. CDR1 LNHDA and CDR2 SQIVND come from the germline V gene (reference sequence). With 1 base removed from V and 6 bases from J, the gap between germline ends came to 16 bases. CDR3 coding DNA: TGTGCCAGTAGTATAGCGCGGGGCGGCCTAGGCGAGCAGTACTTC. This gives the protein CASSIARGGLGEQYF.

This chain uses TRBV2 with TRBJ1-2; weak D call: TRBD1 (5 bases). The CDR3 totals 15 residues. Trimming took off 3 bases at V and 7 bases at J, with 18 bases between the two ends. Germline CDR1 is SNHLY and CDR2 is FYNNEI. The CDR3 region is CASSEGLMGVFGYTF. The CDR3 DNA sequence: TGTGCCAGCAGTGAGGGACTCATGGGGGTTTTTGGCTACACCTTC.

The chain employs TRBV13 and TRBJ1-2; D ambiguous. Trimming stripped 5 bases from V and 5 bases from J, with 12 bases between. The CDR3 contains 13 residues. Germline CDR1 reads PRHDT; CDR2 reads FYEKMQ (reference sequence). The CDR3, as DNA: TGTGCCAGCAGCCATCCTGATCTATATGGCTACACCTTC. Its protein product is CASSHPDLYGYTF.

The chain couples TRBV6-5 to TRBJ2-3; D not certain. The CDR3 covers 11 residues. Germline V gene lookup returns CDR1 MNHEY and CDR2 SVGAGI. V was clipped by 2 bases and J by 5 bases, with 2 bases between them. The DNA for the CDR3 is TGTGCCAGCAGTTACAGAGATACGCAGTATTTT. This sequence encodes CASSYRDTQYF.

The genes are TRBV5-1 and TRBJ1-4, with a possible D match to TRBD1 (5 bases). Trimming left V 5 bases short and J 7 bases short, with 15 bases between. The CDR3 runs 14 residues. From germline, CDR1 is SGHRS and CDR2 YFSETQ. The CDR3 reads CASRRTGDGEKLFF. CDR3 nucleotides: TGCGCCAGCAGAAGGACGGGGGATGGTGAAAAACTGTTTTTT.

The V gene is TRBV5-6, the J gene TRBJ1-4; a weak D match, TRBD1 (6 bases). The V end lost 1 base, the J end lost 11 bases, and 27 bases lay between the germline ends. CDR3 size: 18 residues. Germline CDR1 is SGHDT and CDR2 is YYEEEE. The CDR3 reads CASSLRTARQGINGKLFF. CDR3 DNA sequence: TGTGCCAGCAGCTTGAGGACAGCGAGGCAGGGCATAAATGGTAAACTGTTTTTT. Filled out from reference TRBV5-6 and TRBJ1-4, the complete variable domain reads DAGVTQSPTHLIKTRGQQVTLRCSPKSGHDTVSWYQQALGQGPQFIFQYYEEEERQRGNFPDRFSGHQFPNYSSELNVNALLLGDSALYLCASSLRTARQGINGKLFFGSGTQLSVL.

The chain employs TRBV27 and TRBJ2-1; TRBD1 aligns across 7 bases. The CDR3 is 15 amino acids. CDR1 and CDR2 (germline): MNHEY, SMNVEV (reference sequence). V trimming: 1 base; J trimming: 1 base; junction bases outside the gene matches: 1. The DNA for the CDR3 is TGTGCCAGCAGTTTATTGGGACAGTCCTACAATGAGCAGTTCTTC. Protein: CASSLLGQSYNEQFF.

CDR3 DNA sequence: TGCGCCAGCAGCTTGGGACTAGCGGACTCCTACGAGCAGTACTTC. Protein product: CASSLGLADSYEQYF. The V and J genes are TRBV5-1 and TRBJ2-7; 9 bases fit TRBD2. V lost 0 bases, J lost 0 bases, and 1 base stayed unmatched. CDR3 size: 15 residues. The germline gives CDR1 SGHRS, CDR2 YFSETQ.

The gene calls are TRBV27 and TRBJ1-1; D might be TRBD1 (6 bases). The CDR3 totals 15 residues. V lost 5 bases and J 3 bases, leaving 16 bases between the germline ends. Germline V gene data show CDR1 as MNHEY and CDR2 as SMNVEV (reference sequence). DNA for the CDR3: TGTGCCAGCAGTCTCAGGGGTTGGGAGGACACTGAAGCTTTCTTT. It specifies CASSLRGWEDTEAFF.

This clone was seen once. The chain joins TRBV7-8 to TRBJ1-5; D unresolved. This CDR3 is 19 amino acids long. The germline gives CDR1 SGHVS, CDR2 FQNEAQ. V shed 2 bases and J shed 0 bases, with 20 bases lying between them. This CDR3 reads CASSLSATYGDYSNQPQHF. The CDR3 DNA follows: TGTGCCAGCAGCTTATCTGCCACCTACGGGGATTATAGCAATCAGCCCCAGCATTTT.

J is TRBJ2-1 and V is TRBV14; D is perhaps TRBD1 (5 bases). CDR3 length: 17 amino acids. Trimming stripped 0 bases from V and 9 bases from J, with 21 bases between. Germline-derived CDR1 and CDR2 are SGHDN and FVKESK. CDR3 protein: CASSQETGWGLVSEQFF. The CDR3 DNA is TGTGCCAGCAGCCAAGAAACTGGTTGGGGCCTCGTGAGTGAGCAGTTCTTC.

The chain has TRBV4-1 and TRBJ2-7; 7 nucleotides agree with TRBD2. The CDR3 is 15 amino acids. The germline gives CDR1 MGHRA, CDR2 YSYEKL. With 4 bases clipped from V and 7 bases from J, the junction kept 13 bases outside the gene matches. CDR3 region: CASSPRTGGVREQYF. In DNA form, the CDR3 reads TGCGCCAGCAGCCCACGAACGGGGGGAGTGCGGGAGCAGTACTTC.

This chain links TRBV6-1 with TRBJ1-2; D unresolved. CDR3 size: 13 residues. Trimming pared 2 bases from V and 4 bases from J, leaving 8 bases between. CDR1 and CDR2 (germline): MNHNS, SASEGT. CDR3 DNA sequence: TGTGCCAGCAGTGAACGTCTGTCCTATGGCTACACCTTC. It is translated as CASSERLSYGYTF.

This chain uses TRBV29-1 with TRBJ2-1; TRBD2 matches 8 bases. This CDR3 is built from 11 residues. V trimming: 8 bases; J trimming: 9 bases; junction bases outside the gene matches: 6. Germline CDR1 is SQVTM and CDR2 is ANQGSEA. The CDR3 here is CSSDGRGEQFF. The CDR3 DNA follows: TGCAGCTCCGACGGGAGGGGTGAGCAGTTCTTC.

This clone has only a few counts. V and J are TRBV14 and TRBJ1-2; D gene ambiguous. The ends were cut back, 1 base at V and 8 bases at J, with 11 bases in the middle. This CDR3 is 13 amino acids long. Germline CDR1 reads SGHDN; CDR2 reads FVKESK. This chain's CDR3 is CASSQVPGSGYTF. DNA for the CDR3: TGTGCCAGCAGCCAAGTTCCGGGGTCCGGCTACACCTTC. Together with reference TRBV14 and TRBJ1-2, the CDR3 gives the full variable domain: EAGVTQFPSHSVIEKGQTVTLRCDPISGHDNLYWYRRVMGKEIKFLLHFVKESKQDESGMPNNRFLAERTGGTYSTLKVQPAELEDSGVYFCASSQVPGSGYTFGSGTRLTVV.

The CDR3 loop reads CASSSKRTVFYGYTF. In DNA form, the CDR3 reads TGTGCCAGCAGCTCTAAAAGGACAGTCTTTTATGGCTACACCTTC. The V call is TRBV5-5, the J call TRBJ1-2; D may be TRBD1 (6 bases). CDR1 and CDR2 from the germline V gene are SGHKS and YYEKEE (reference sequence). V was trimmed by 3 bases and J by 5 bases, leaving 17 bases between them. CDR3 length equals 15 residues.

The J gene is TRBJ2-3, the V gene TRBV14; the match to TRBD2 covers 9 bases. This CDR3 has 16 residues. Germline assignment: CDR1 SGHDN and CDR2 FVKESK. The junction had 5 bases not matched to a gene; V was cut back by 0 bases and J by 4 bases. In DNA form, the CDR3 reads TGTGCCAGCAGCCAAGAGCTAGCGGGGAGCTCAGATACGCAGTATTTT. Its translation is CASSQELAGSSDTQYF. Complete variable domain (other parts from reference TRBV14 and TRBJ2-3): EAGVTQFPSHSVIEKGQTVTLRCDPISGHDNLYWYRRVMGKEIKFLLHFVKESKQDESGMPNNRFLAERTGGTYSTLKVQPAELEDSGVYFCASSQELAGSSDTQYFGPGTRLTVL.

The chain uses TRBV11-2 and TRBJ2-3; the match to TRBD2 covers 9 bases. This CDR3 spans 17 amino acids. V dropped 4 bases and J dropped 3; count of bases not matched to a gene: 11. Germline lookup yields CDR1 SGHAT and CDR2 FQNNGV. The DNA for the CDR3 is TGTGCCAGCAGCTCCGCGGATAGCGGGGGACCTACAGATACGCAGTATTTT. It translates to CASSSADSGGPTDTQYF. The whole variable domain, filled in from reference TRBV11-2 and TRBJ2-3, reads EAGVAQSPRYKIIEKRQSVAFWCNPISGHATLYWYQQILGQGPKLLIQFQNNGVVDDSQLPKDRFSAERLKGVDSTLKIQPAKLEDSAVYLCASSSADSGGPTDTQYFGPGTRLTVL.

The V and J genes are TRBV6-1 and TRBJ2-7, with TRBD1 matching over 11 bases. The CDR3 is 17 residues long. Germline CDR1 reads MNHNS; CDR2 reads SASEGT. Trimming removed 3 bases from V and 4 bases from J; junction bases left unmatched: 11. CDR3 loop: CASSDGQGAVGIYEQYF. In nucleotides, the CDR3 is TGTGCCAGCAGTGACGGACAGGGGGCGGTCGGAATATACGAGCAGTACTTC.

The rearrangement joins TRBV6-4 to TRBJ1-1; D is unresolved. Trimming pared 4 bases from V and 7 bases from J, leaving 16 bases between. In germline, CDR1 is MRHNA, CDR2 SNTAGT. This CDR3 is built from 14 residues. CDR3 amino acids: CASSAPSGLREAFF. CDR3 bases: TGTGCCAGCAGTGCCCCCTCCGGTCTCCGTGAAGCTTTCTTT.

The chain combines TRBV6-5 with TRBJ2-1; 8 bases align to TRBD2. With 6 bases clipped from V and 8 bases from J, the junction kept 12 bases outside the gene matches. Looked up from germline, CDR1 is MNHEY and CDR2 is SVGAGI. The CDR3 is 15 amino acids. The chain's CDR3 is CASRTGGASPDEQFF. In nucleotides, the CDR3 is TGTGCCAGCAGAACCGGGGGGGCCAGTCCGGATGAGCAGTTCTTC.

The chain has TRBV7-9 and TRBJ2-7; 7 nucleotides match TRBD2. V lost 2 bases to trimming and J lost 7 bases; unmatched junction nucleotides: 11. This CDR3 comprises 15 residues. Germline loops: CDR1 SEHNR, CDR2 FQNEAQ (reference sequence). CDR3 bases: TGTGCCAGCAGCTTAATTGGGGCGGCGCGGGGGGAGCAGTACTTC. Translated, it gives CASSLIGAARGEQYF. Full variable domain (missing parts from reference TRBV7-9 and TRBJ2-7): DTGVSQNPRHKITKRGQNVTFRCDPISEHNRLYWYRQTLGQGPEFLTYFQNEAQLEKSRLLSDRFSAERPKGSFSTLEIQRTEQGDSAMYLCASSLIGAARGEQYFGPGTRLTVT.

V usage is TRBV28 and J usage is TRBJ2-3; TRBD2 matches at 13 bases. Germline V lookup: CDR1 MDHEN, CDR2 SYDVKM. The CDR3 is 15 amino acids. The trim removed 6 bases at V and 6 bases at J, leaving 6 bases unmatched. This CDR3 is CASSPGLAGADTQYF. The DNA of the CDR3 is TGTGCCAGCAGCCCAGGACTAGCGGGAGCCGATACGCAGTATTTT.

CDR3 amino acids: CSVDPGGSNYGYTF. CDR3 DNA: TGCAGCGTTGACCCCGGGGGGTCTAACTATGGCTACACCTTC. The chain has TRBV29-1 and TRBJ1-2; TRBD1 might be the D (5 bases). The CDR3 runs to 14 residues. Per germline, CDR1 SQVTM and CDR2 ANQGSEA. V shed 3 bases and J shed 0 bases, with 11 bases lying between them.

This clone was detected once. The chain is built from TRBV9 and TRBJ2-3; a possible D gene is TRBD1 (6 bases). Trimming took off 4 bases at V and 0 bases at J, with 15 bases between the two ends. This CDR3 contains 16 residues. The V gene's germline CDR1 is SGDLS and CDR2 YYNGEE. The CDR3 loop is CASSPSGGYSTDTQYF. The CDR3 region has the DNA TGTGCCAGCAGCCCAAGTGGGGGCTATAGCACAGATACGCAGTATTTT. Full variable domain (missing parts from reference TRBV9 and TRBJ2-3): DSGVTQTPKHLITATGQRVTLRCSPRSGDLSVYWYQQSLDQGLQFLIQYYNGEERAKGNILERFSAQQFPDLHSELNLSSLELGDSALYFCASSPSGGYSTDTQYFGPGTRLTVL.

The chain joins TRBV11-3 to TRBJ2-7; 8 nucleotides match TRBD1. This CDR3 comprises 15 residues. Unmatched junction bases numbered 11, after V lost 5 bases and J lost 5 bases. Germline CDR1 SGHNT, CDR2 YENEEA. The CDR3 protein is CASSPGAGQGNEQYF. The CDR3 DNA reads TGTGCCAGCAGCCCAGGGGCAGGACAGGGCAACGAGCAGTACTTC.